Below are 26 T cell receptor beta chains sequenced from a single sample in a study of CD8 T cells in ankylosing spondylitis. TCRdb independently ran MiXCR on the 5' RACE reads; one entry per CDR3 protein. The table includes a few hundred thousand distinct CDR3 sequences, 20% detected once. Sequenced material: blood, either unsorted or a sorted T cell fraction (not recorded which). Every receptor here comes from a male donor with ankylosing spondylitis or in good health (not recorded which).

This clonotype was seen a handful of times. J is TRBJ2-7 and V is TRBV27; D is perhaps TRBD1 (6 bases). V lost 8 bases, J lost 1 base, and 9 bases lay in between. In germline, CDR1 is MNHEY, CDR2 SMNVEV (reference sequence). The CDR3 is made up of 12 amino acids. The CDR3 region has the DNA TGTGCCAGCCAGGGGATATCCTACGAGCAGTACTTC. Translating gives CASQGISYEQYF.

This sequence joins TRBV27 and TRBJ2-7; weak D call: TRBD1 (7 bases). In germline, CDR1 is MNHEY, CDR2 SMNVEV (reference sequence). The CDR3 runs to 14 residues. V lost 3 bases and J lost 4, with 13 bases in between. CDR3 DNA sequence: TGTGCCAGCAGTTTCCAGGGGGGAGTATACGAGCAGTACTTC. Translated: CASSFQGGVYEQYF.

The CDR3 DNA follows: TGTGCCAGCAGCTTAGTTTGGGGGAACTCTGGGGCCAACGTCCTGACTTTC. It yields the protein CASSLVWGNSGANVLTF. The rearrangement links TRBV7-9 to TRBJ2-6; D tentatively fits TRBD1 or TRBD2 (5 bases each). The length of the CDR3 is 17 residues. The germline V and J ends were trimmed by 1 base and 0 bases, with 10 bases remaining between them. The germline V gene encodes CDR1 SEHNR and CDR2 FQNEAQ (reference sequence). Full variable domain (outside the CDR3, taken from reference TRBV7-9 and TRBJ2-6): DTGVSQNPRHKITKRGQNVTFRCDPISEHNRLYWYRQTLGQGPEFLTYFQNEAQLEKSRLLSDRFSAERPKGSFSTLEIQRTEQGDSAMYLCASSLVWGNSGANVLTFGAGSRLTVL.

The V gene is TRBV7-2, the J gene TRBJ1-3; D is perhaps TRBD1 (5 bases). The CDR3 is 16 residues long. The V and J ends lost 2 bases and 0 bases respectively, with 11 bases between them. Germline V CDR1 and CDR2: SGHTA, FQGNSA. The CDR3 spells CASSLFRQSSGNTIYF. The CDR3 DNA follows: TGTGCCAGCAGCTTATTTCGACAGAGCTCTGGAAACACCATATATTTT.

This clonotype has a handful of counts. V is TRBV6-5 and J is TRBJ2-3; D may be TRBD1 or TRBD2 (6 bases each). From germline, CDR1 is MNHEY and CDR2 SVGAGI. V lost 3 bases, J lost 6 bases, and 13 bases lay in between. This CDR3 comprises 14 residues. Written as DNA, the CDR3 is TGTGCCAGCAGTTATTCGGGGGCGGGGGATACGCAGTATTTT. This sequence encodes CASSYSGAGDTQYF.

CDR3 coding DNA: TGTGCCAGCAGCCAGACCCTGATCACTGAAGCTTTCTTT. Protein product: CASSQTLITEAFF. This chain joins TRBV7-9 and TRBJ1-1; D remains unclear. The V gene lost 5 bases and the J gene lost 4 bases, with 11 bases spanning the gap. Germline V gene lookup returns CDR1 SEHNR and CDR2 FQNEAQ (reference sequence). The CDR3 is made up of 13 amino acids.

Here the CDR3 reads CSVERRGEQFF. The CDR3 coding sequence is TGCAGCGTTGAAAGGAGGGGAGAGCAGTTCTTC. The rearrangement uses TRBV29-1 and TRBJ2-1, with a weak D call TRBD2 (6 bases). Trimming shortened V by 2 bases and J by 10 bases, and 9 bases separated the two germline ends. Germline assignment: CDR1 SQVTM and CDR2 ANQGSEA. There are 11 residues in the CDR3.

This clonotype occurred a few times. The J gene is TRBJ2-1, the V gene TRBV5-1; tentatively, D is TRBD1 (6 bases). V was clipped by 4 bases and J by 6 bases, with 17 bases between them. The CDR3 runs 15 residues. CDR1 is SGHRS and CDR2 is YFSETQ in the germline V gene. For the CDR3, the DNA is TGCGCCAGCAGCAGAGGACAGTTCCCCCTCAATGAGCAGTTCTTC. Its protein is CASSRGQFPLNEQFF.

The gene calls are TRBV3-1 and TRBJ2-1; TRBD2 matches at 12 bases. The junction had 9 bases not matched to a gene; V was cut back by 2 bases and J by 10 bases. The length of the CDR3 is 16 residues. CDR1 is LGHDT and CDR2 is YNNKEL in the germline V gene (reference sequence). The CDR3, as DNA: TGTGCCAGCAGCCAACTACTAGCGGGGGGCGGGGGAGAGCAGTTCTTC. As protein: CASSQLLAGGGGEQFF.

This clonotype was found many times. The chain employs TRBV29-1 and TRBJ1-3, with a possible D match to TRBD1 (5 bases). Trimming took off 6 bases at V and 2 bases at J, with 11 bases between the two ends. Per the germline V gene, CDR1 is SQVTM and CDR2 is ANQGSEA. The CDR3 runs to 13 residues. CDR3 sequence: CSVDPGTGNTIYF. As DNA, the CDR3 is TGCAGCGTGGACCCAGGGACTGGAAACACCATATATTTT. Full variable domain (outside the CDR3, taken from reference TRBV29-1 and TRBJ1-3): SAVISQKPSRDICQRGTSLTIQCQVDSQVTMMFWYRQQPGQSLTLIATANQGSEATYESGFVIDKFPISRPNLTFSTLTVSNMSPEDSSIYLCSVDPGTGNTIYFGEGSWLTVV.

This clonotype has a handful of counts. CDR3 region: CSVEDRLGQFF. For the CDR3, the DNA is TGCAGCGTTGAAGATCGTTTGGGGCAGTTCTTC. This chain joins TRBV29-1 and TRBJ2-1; D gene unclear. Germline loops: CDR1 SQVTM, CDR2 ANQGSEA. The CDR3 has 11 amino acids. Trimming shortened V by 0 bases and J by 12 bases, and 9 bases separated the two germline ends.

This clonotype has just a few counts. One end of the junction does not line up with germline, which may come from a read error. The rearrangement joins TRBV20-1 to TRBJ1-5; D is undetermined. The CDR3 covers 12 residues. Germline lookup yields CDR1 DFQATT and CDR2 SNEGSKA (reference sequence). The CDR3: CSASPGNQSQHF. In nucleotides, the CDR3 is TGCAGTGCTAGCCCCGGGAATCAGTCCCAGCATTTT.

This clonotype was observed a few times. This chain uses TRBV6-1 with TRBJ2-2; D possibly corresponds to TRBD2 (5 bases). The CDR3 consists of 16 residues. The ends were cut back, 6 bases at V and 4 bases at J, with 18 bases in the middle. Germline assignment: CDR1 MNHNS and CDR2 SASEGT. CDR3 bases: TGTGCCAGCAGAACCGAGAGGGCCGTTGGCACCGGGGAGCTGTTTTTT. The encoded protein is CASRTERAVGTGELFF.

This clonotype has more than one count but fewer than ten. The genes are TRBV2 and TRBJ2-3, with 7 bases lining up with TRBD2. The CDR3 totals 13 residues. The germline V gene has CDR1 SNHLY and CDR2 FYNNEI. The V segment lost 2 bases and the J segment 4 bases; nucleotides outside the gene matches: 0. The chain's CDR3 is CASSESGADTQYF. DNA for the CDR3: TGTGCCAGCAGTGAAAGCGGGGCAGATACGCAGTATTTT.

This chain links TRBV12-3 or TRBV12-4 with TRBJ1-1, with TRBD1 as a possible D gene (5 bases). V lost 7 bases to trimming and J lost 1 base, with 10 bases between them. CDR3 size: 13 residues. The CDR3 sequence: CASKGHSNTEAFF. CDR3 sequence (DNA): TGTGCCAGCAAAGGACATTCGAACACTGAAGCTTTCTTT.

CDR3 sequence reads: CSVEGRIYGYTF. CDR3 bases: TGCAGCGTTGAAGGTCGGATCTATGGCTACACCTTC. The gene calls are TRBV29-1 and TRBJ1-2; D gene unclear. CDR1 SQVTM and CDR2 ANQGSEA come from the germline V gene. The CDR3 has 12 amino acids. The ends were cut back, 1 base at V and 4 bases at J, with 7 bases in the middle. Using reference TRBV29-1 and TRBJ1-2 for the parts outside the CDR3, the full variable domain is SAVISQKPSRDICQRGTSLTIQCQVDSQVTMMFWYRQQPGQSLTLIATANQGSEATYESGFVIDKFPISRPNLTFSTLTVSNMSPEDSSIYLCSVEGRIYGYTFGSGTRLTVV.

The chain is built from TRBV7-8 and TRBJ2-1, with 7 bases identical to TRBD1. The CDR3 covers 12 residues. Germline V lookup: CDR1 SGHVS, CDR2 FQNEAQ. The V gene end was trimmed by 5 bases and the J gene end by 9 bases; junction bases not matched to a gene: 4. In nucleotides, the CDR3 is TGTGCCAGCAGCCGGGACAGTGGTGAGCAGTTCTTC. It is translated as CASSRDSGEQFF. Full variable domain (remainder filled in from reference TRBV7-8 and TRBJ2-1): GAGVSQSPRYKVAKRGQDVALRCDPISGHVSLFWYQQALGQGPEFLTYFQNEAQLDKSGLPSDRFFAERPEGSVSTLKIQRTQQEDSAVYLCASSRDSGEQFFGPGTRLTVL.

This clonotype was observed a few times. The chain has TRBV11-1 and TRBJ2-2, with unresolved D. The germline V and J ends were trimmed by 1 base and 6 bases, with 27 bases remaining between them. This CDR3 is built from 20 residues. Germline V gene sequence: CDR1 SGHAT, CDR2 FQDESV (reference sequence). The CDR3 spells CASSLGWIGSRDPNPGELFF. For the CDR3, the DNA is TGTGCCAGCAGCTTAGGTTGGATCGGCAGCCGAGATCCGAATCCCGGGGAGCTGTTTTTT.

The chain couples TRBV12-3 or TRBV12-4 to TRBJ2-3; 7 bases agree with TRBD1. The CDR3 spans 17 residues. V gave up 6 bases and J gave up 6 bases; unmatched junction bases: 18. The CDR3 region is CASSHPEGQHLVDTQYF. The CDR3 DNA follows: TGTGCCAGCAGCCACCCCGAGGGACAGCACCTCGTGGATACGCAGTATTTT.

The CDR3: CASSQVGGPAYEQYF. In DNA form, the CDR3 reads TGTGCCAGCAGCCAAGTTGGTGGGCCAGCCTACGAGCAGTACTTC. V is TRBV3-1 and J is TRBJ2-7, with D unresolved. The CDR3 consists of 15 residues. V was shortened by 1 base and J by 2 bases, with 12 bases between the two germline ends. Germline V gene lookup returns CDR1 LGHDT and CDR2 YNNKEL (reference sequence).

Notes on this clonotype: The junction and the germline gene differ at one end; a read error may be behind it. The chain uses TRBV27 and TRBJ2-5; no definite D call. This CDR3 has 9 amino acids. CDR1 MNHEY and CDR2 SMNVEV come from the germline V gene (reference sequence). This chain's CDR3 is CAGSETQYF. CDR3 DNA: TGTGCCGGCAGTGAGACCCAGTACTTC.

In DNA form, the CDR3 reads TGTGCCAGCAGTTGGGCCGGGGACAACACAGATACGCAGTATTTT. It encodes CASSWAGDNTDTQYF. V and J are TRBV12-3 or TRBV12-4 and TRBJ2-3, with D maybe TRBD1 (6 bases). With 4 bases removed from V and 2 bases from J, the gap between germline ends came to 13 bases. The CDR3 has 15 residues.

This clonotype was counted many times. This CDR3 reads CSVDAYNEQFF. The CDR3 DNA reads as TGCAGCGTTGACGCCTACAATGAGCAGTTCTTC. The V gene is TRBV29-1, the J gene TRBJ2-1; D not certain. CDR1 is SQVTM and CDR2 is ANQGSEA in the germline V gene. The CDR3 contains 11 residues. V gave up 3 bases and J gave up 2 bases, with 2 bases separating them.

This chain connects TRBV10-3 to TRBJ2-1; the D is unclear. The CDR3 contains 15 residues. Germline V gene sequence: CDR1 ENHRY, CDR2 SYGVKD. V was trimmed by 0 bases and J by 13 bases, leaving 19 bases between them. The CDR3 reads CAISESEPSILLQFF. The CDR3 DNA sequence: TGTGCCATCAGTGAGTCAGAGCCCAGCATCCTACTCCAGTTCTTC.

V and J are TRBV29-1 and TRBJ2-3; 8 bases are shared with TRBD1. Germline-derived CDR1 and CDR2 are SQVTM and ANQGSEA. This CDR3 has 14 residues. V dropped 5 bases and J dropped 6; count of bases not matched to a gene: 10. CDR3 coding DNA: TGCAGCGTTCCAGGGGGCGGGCCGGTGGATACGCAGTATTTT. It specifies CSVPGGGPVDTQYF.

V gene TRBV10-1 combines with J gene TRBJ2-7; either TRBD1 or TRBD2 may supply D (6 bases each). The ends were cut back, 5 bases at V and 1 base at J, with 21 bases in the middle. This CDR3 has 17 residues. CDR1 WNHNN and CDR2 SYGVQD come from the germline V gene (reference sequence). The CDR3 coding sequence is TGCGCCAGCAGTCCAAGTCACCGACGGGGGCCGTCCTACGAGCAGTACTTC. Encoded protein: CASSPSHRRGPSYEQYF.